These 4 T cell receptor beta chains were all obtained from the same sample, sequenced in a study of blood T cell repertoires in COVID-19. Profiled with immunoSEQ multiplex PCR; TCRdb holds only in-frame clones, not every one. This table holds just over 75,000 clones, around 83% found once. Source material: peripheral blood. The receptors come from a man aged 50-59 years with acute or convalescent COVID-19.

CDR3 protein: CASSSLSGYTF. CDR3 in DNA: TGTGCCAGCAGCTCCCTCTCTGGCTACACCTTC. The chain links TRBV11-2 to TRBJ1-2; D is uncertain. Germline CDR1 and CDR2: SGHAT and FQNNGV. This CDR3 is 11 amino acids long. V lost 4 bases and J 7 bases, leaving 7 bases between the germline ends. The complete variable domain, with remaining parts taken from reference TRBV11-2 and TRBJ1-2, reads EAGVAQSPRYKIIEKRQSVAFWCNPISGHATLYWYQQILGQGPKLLIQFQNNGVVDDSQLPKDRFSAERLKGVDSTLKIQPAKLEDSAVYLCASSSLSGYTFGSGTRLTVV.

This chain connects TRBV6-5 to TRBJ2-7; D is possibly TRBD1 (6 bases). This CDR3 is 12 amino acids long. Germline V gene data show CDR1 as MNHEY and CDR2 as SVGAGI. DNA of the CDR3: TGTGCGGTAGGGGGTAACTCCTACGAGCAGTACTTC. It translates to CAVGGNSYEQYF.

This sequence joins TRBV6-5 and TRBJ1-4; weak D call: TRBD1 (5 bases). Germline V gene sequence: CDR1 MNHEY, CDR2 SVGAGI. Trimming removed 9 bases from V and 7 bases from J, with 15 bases in between. The CDR3 consists of 13 residues. CDR3 residues: CASRGRRGEKLFF. CDR3 DNA: TGTGCCAGTAGGGGAAGGCGGGGTGAAAAACTGTTTTTT.

As for this clone: Other DNA sequences in this sample translate to the same CDR3. The chain combines TRBV7-6 with TRBJ1-3, with 7 bases matching TRBD1. Germline CDR1 and CDR2: SGHVS and FNYEAQ. V lost 1 base to trimming and J lost 0 bases; unmatched junction nucleotides: 3. CDR3 length: 16 amino acids. In DNA, the CDR3 is TGTGCCAGCAGCTTAGGACAGGGACTCTCTGGAAACACCATATATTTT. It translates to CASSLGQGLSGNTIYF.